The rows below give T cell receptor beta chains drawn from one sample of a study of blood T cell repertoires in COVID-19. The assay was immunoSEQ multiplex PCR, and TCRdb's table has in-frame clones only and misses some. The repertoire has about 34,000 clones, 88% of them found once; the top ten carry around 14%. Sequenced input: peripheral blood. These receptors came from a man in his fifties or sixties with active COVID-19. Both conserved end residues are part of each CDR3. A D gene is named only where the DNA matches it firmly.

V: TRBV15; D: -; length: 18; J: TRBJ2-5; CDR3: CATSRGVIHPGPQETQYF
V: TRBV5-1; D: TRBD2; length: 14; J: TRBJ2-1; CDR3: CASSSGLAGNEQFF
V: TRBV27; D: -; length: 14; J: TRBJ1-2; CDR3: CASSLGIGAYGYTF
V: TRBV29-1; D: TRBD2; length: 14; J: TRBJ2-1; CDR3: CSGRLAGYYNEQFF
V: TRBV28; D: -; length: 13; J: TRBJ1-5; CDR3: CASQWGDNQPQHF
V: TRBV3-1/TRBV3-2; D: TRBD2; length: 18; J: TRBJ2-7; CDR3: CASSLPGNGLAGVKEQYF
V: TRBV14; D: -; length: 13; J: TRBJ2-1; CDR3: CASSQGVAAEQFF
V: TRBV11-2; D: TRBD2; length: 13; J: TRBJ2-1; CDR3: CASGPSGYNEQFF
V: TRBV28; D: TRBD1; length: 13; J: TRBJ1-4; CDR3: CASRGQPRGKLFF
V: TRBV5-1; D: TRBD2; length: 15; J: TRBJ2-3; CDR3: CATRAAGVLTDTQYF
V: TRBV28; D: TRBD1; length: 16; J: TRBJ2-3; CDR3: CASRELSDRATDTQYF
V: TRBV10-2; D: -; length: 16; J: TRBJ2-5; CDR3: CASSVYRDPRGETQYF
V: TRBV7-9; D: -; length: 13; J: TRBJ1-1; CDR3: CASSPNARSEAFF
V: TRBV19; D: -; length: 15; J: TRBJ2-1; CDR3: CASSMPGAGMNEQFF
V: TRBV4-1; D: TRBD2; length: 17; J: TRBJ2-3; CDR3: CASSQDRGGRRTDTQYF
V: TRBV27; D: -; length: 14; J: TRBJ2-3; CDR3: CASSSALGTDTQYF
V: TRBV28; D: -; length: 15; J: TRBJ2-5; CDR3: CASSRSGERLGTQYF
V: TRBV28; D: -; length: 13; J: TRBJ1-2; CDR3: CASRPPGGRGYTF
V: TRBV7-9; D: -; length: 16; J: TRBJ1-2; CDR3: CASSPAYGGMGYGYTF
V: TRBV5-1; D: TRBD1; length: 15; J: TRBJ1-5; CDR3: CASSLEGTGGQPQHF
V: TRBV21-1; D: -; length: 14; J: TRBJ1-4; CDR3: CASSKSGAREKLFF
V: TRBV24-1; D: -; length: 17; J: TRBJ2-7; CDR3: CATSDSRGGLGNYEQYF
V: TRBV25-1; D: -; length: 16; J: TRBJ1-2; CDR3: CASSENSGTGNYGYTF
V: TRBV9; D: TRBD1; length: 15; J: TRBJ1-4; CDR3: CASSVGQGPNEKLFF
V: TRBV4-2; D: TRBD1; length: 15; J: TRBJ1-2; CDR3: CASSQDRVPEYGYTF
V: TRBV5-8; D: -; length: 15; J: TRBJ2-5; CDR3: CASSHSGGIQETQYF
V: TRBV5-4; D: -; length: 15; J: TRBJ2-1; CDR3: CASAGDGSSYNEQFF
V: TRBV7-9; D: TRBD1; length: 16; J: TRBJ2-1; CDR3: CASSLTGQPLVQEQFF
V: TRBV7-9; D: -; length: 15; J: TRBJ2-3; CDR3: CASSLDSGGADTQYF
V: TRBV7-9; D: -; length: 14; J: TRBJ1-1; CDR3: CASSRVSVETEAFF
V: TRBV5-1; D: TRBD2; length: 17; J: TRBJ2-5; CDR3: CASSSFPGTSGQETQYF
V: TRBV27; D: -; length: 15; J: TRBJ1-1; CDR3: CASSLVPGITTEAFF
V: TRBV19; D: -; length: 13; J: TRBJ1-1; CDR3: CASSKDINTEAFF
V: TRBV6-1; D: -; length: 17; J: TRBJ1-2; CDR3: CASSGGTRGKSAWGYTF
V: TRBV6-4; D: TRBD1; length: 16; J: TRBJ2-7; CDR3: CASSDPGQRSSYEQYF
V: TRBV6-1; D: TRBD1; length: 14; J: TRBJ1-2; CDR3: CASSEGDSPYGYTF
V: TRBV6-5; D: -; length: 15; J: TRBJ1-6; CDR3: CASTAGSRGSSPLHF
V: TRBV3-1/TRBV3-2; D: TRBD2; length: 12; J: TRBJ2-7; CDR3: CASSQGGREQYF
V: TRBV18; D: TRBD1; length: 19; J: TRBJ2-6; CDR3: CASSPASRTGGGGANVLTF
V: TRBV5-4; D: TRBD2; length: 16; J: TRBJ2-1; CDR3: CASSQTSGSSYNEQFF